The 13 T cell receptor beta chains given below trace back to one sample, sequenced in a study of blood T cell repertoires in COVID-19. Data came from immunoSEQ multiplex PCR; TCRdb stores just in-frame clones and leaves some out. Here the sample spans about 170,000 clones, 84% being singletons. The sample was peripheral blood. The receptors shown here come from a man between 70 and 80 years old with active or convalescent COVID-19.

The chain employs TRBV2 and TRBJ1-5; D is unresolved. Germline V gives CDR1 SNHLY, CDR2 FYNNEI. With 7 bases removed from V and 5 bases from J, the gap between germline ends came to 21 bases. CDR3 length: 16 amino acids. Written as DNA, the CDR3 is TGTGCCAGCAAAGAAGGTGACCTTCCGGGATATCAGCCCCAGCATTTT. Its protein is CASKEGDLPGYQPQHF.

V and J are TRBV13 and TRBJ1-2; possible D gene TRBD1, 6 bases. This CDR3 is 14 amino acids long. With 2 bases removed from V and 8 bases from J, the gap between germline ends came to 15 bases. Germline V gene sequence: CDR1 PRHDT, CDR2 FYEKMQ (reference sequence). As DNA, the CDR3 is TGTGCCAGCAGCTTAACGGCAGGGGATAGCGGCTACACCTTC. It codes for CASSLTAGDSGYTF.

The J gene is TRBJ2-7, the V gene TRBV7-2, with TRBD1 matching 7 bases. Unmatched junction bases numbered 13, after V lost 5 bases and J lost 3 bases. The CDR3 runs 16 residues. Per the germline V gene, CDR1 is SGHTA and CDR2 is FQGNSA. CDR3 residues: CASSARTGGKIYEQYF. DNA of the CDR3: TGTGCCAGCAGCGCCCGGACAGGAGGAAAAATCTACGAGCAGTACTTC.

The table lists this clone with a count of one. The chain links TRBV9 to TRBJ2-1; D possibly corresponds to TRBD1 (6 bases). The CDR3 spans 14 residues. Germline V CDR1 and CDR2: SGDLS, YYNGEE. V shed 8 bases and J shed 5 bases, with 17 bases lying between them. The CDR3 sequence: CASGGSLRNNEQFF. CDR3 nucleotide sequence: TGTGCCAGTGGGGGCAGCCTTAGGAACAATGAGCAGTTCTTC.

The J gene is TRBJ2-1, the V gene TRBV28; D unclear. V was trimmed by 4 bases and J by 6 bases, leaving 16 bases between them. The CDR3 is 15 amino acids. CDR1 is MDHEN and CDR2 is SYDVKM in the germline V gene. DNA of the CDR3: TGTGCCAGCAGTTCTGGCTATTGGGCAAGCAATGAGCAGTTCTTC. Translated: CASSSGYWASNEQFF.

The sample holds a few counts of this clone. The chain carries TRBV25-1 and TRBJ1-2; possible D gene TRBD1, 6 bases. The germline gives CDR1 MGHDK, CDR2 SYGVNS. The CDR3 spans 15 residues. Trimming took 4 bases from V and 6 from J, leaving 18 bases between them. CDR3 bases: TGTGCCAGCAGTGTCCCGGGACGGACAGAACATGGCTACACCTTC. This gives the protein CASSVPGRTEHGYTF.

The chain couples TRBV5-5 to TRBJ1-2, with D perhaps matching TRBD1 (6 bases). The V gene lost 3 bases and the J gene lost 2 bases, with 11 bases spanning the gap. The CDR3 is made up of 14 amino acids. Germline CDR1 is SGHKS and CDR2 is YYEKEE (reference sequence). CDR3 DNA: TGTGCCAGCAGCTCCCAGACAGGAAACTATGGCTACACCTTC. Protein sequence: CASSSQTGNYGYTF. Filled out from reference TRBV5-5 and TRBJ1-2, the complete variable domain reads DAGVTQSPTHLIKTRGQQVTLRCSPISGHKSVSWYQQVLGQGPQFIFQYYEKEERGRGNFPDRFSARQFPNYSSELNVNALLLGDSALYLCASSSQTGNYGYTFGSGTRLTVV.

J is TRBJ1-4 and V is TRBV30, with a possible D match to TRBD1 (6 bases). Germline V CDR1 and CDR2: GTSNPN, SVGIG (reference sequence). Trimming removed 1 base at V and 4 bases at J, with 19 bases between. The CDR3 is 17 amino acids. In nucleotides, the CDR3 is TGTGCCTGGAGTGGCTCCCCCGGGGGGGGCGATAATGAAAAACTGTTTTTT. Translation gives CAWSGSPGGGDNEKLFF. Based on the CDR3 plus reference TRBV30 and TRBJ1-4, the full variable domain is SQTIHQWPATLVQPVGSPLSLECTVEGTSNPNLYWYRQAAGRGLQLLFYSVGIGQISSEVPQNLSASRPQDRQFILSSKKLLLSDSGFYLCAWSGSPGGGDNEKLFFGSGTQLSVL.

The gene calls are TRBV7-2 and TRBJ1-5; perhaps TRBD1 as D (6 bases). Trimming shortened V by 0 bases and J by 7 bases, and 13 bases separated the two germline ends. The CDR3 sequence is 15 residues long. Germline CDR1 and CDR2: SGHTA and FQGNSA. CDR3 coding DNA: TGTGCCAGCAGCTTAGCGGGGGGGCTGGGGCAGCCCCAGCATTTT. Its protein is CASSLAGGLGQPQHF.

The chain couples TRBV5-1 to TRBJ1-2; D gene ambiguous. Trimming removed 4 bases at V and 4 bases at J, with 11 bases between. This CDR3 is built from 13 residues. Germline V lookup: CDR1 SGHRS, CDR2 YFSETQ. In DNA, the CDR3 is TGCGCCAGCAGCCCCATTCTAGGCTATGGCTACACCTTC. Residues: CASSPILGYGYTF.

The CDR3 nucleotides are TGTGCCTGGAGTCGGACAAACTTGAACACTGAAGCTTTCTTT. Protein sequence: CAWSRTNLNTEAFF. This chain links TRBV30 with TRBJ1-1, with D possibly matching TRBD1 (5 bases). V lost 2 bases and J lost 0, with 10 bases in between. Germline V CDR1 and CDR2: GTSNPN, SVGIG (reference sequence). This CDR3 spans 14 amino acids.

J is TRBJ2-2 and V is TRBV7-2, with TRBD2 matching over 15 bases. The CDR3 length is 17 residues. Germline CDR1 and CDR2: SGHTA and FQGNSA. Trimming cost V 5 bases and J 5 bases; bases outside gene matches: 6. The DNA of the CDR3 is TGTGCCAGCAGCCCAAAAGGGACTAGCGGGAGGACCGGGGAGCTGTTTTTT. This codes for CASSPKGTSGRTGELFF.

The chain uses TRBV9 and TRBJ1-1; TRBD1 is a possible D gene (5 bases). This CDR3 contains 14 residues. CDR1 and CDR2 from the germline V gene are SGDLS and YYNGEE. Trimming took 0 bases from V and 1 from J, leaving 7 bases between them. CDR3 loop: CASSVGTQNTEAFF. CDR3 DNA sequence: TGTGCCAGCAGCGTAGGGACACAGAACACTGAAGCTTTCTTT.